The clone carrying this T cell receptor beta chain was counted between two and nine times. The antigen is unknown. The library protocol tagged individual cDNA molecules with unique molecular identifiers. MiXCR, applied by TCRdb to the 5' RACE reads, yields one record per CDR3 protein. The table includes nearly 90,000 distinct CDR3 sequences, approximately 15% detected once. CDR1 and CDR2 (germline): WNHNN, SYGVQD (reference sequence). Trimming cost V 8 bases and J 7 bases, with 17 bases left between them. This CDR3 has 13 amino acids. The data originate from a study of early T cells in non-severe SARS-CoV-2 infection. For the study at large: RNA in bulk from unsorted whole blood was sequenced, and chains were unpaired. The study, taken as a whole, reports: Lookups in VDJdb leaned toward anti-spike CD8 responses and missed private and CD4 specificities.

This receptor was identified in an adult who was a healthcare worker with PCR-confirmed SARS-CoV-2 infection or an uninfected control (not recorded which). Input material: whole blood. The V gene is TRBV10-1, the J gene TRBJ1-1; D might be TRBD1 (5 bases). The CDR3 DNA reads as TGCGCCAGCGCCGAAGGAGGGGCTGATGAAGCTTTCTTT. Amino acid sequence: CASAEGGADEAFF.